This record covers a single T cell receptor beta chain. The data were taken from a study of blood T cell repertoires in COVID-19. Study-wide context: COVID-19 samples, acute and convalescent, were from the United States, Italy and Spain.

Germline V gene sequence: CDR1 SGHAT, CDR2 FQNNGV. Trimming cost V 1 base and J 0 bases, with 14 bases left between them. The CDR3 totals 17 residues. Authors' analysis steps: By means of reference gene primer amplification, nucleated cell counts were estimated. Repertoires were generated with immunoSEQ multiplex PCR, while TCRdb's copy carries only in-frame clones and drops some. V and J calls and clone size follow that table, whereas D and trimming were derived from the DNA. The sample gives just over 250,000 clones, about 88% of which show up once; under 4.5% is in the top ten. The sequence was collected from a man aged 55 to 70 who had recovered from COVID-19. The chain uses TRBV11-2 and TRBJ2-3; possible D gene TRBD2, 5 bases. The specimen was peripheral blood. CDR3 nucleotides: TGTGCCAGCAGCTTAGTCCTAACTAGGTACAGCACAGATACGCAGTATTTT. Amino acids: CASSLVLTRYSTDTQYF.